This T cell receptor (beta chain) was sequenced in a study of cytomegalovirus exposure and HLA in healthy donors (dated by TCRdb to 2017 to 2019). General notes on the study: An earlier analysis of roughly 570 of the donors reported 276 Gb of sequence data and 95 million to 130 million unique TCR beta sequences obtained from approximately 180 million T cells. Approximately 300 gigabases of sequencing data and around 80 million unique TCR sequences made up an early release that covered several hundred HLA-typed donors. Of the roughly 400 genotyped donors, roughly 80% fell in the genetic ancestry cluster associated with self-reported Caucasian donors. The study aimed to test whether cataloging public T cell receptors could reveal signatures of past pathogen exposure. The study used immunosequencing to profile the T cell repertoires of several hundred subjects and linked those repertoires to cytomegalovirus serostatus. Besides the first cohort of hundreds of subjects, a separate validation cohort made up of roughly 120 different subjects was used. To predict cytomegalovirus infection status, the study brought together high-throughput TCR immunosequencing, statistical association of individual TCRs with disease status, and machine learning. A later analysis re-analyzed previously published TCR beta repertoires from roughly 630 donors and added high-resolution HLA genotyping to study TCR occurrence patterns. The later analysis used no new phenotypic data to find candidate immune exposures, relying instead on TCR beta sequences and their occurrence across donors. To decide whether each TCR beta V gene segment behaved as functional or pseudogenic, an earlier analysis of several hundred of the donors relied on high-throughput TCR beta sequencing. Donor age, sex, ethnicity and CMV serostatus were collected together with the repertoire data. A later genetic analysis used genome-wide SNP genotypes for 398 of the 666 donors, treating that subset as a discovery cohort. All discovery cohort repertoires had been generated using a single sequencing platform. Both class I and class II loci were covered by HLA typing, at four-digit resolution. Typing coverage differed by locus: A, B, C, DRB1 and DQB1 were typed in roughly 620-640 donors, DQA1 in roughly 510, DPA1 in roughly 590, and DPB1 in 400 to 490. Five DR-DQ haplotypes were handled as single units for association and clustering because linkage in the cohort was strong. Among some 410 genotyped donors of the cohort, an average of roughly 230,000 unique TCR beta nucleotide sequences was sequenced per donor, of which about 20% were non-productive.

Study-level results and caveats: Immune exposure information for the cohort was limited to CMV serostatus. Strong co-occurrence of HLA alleles, especially DR and DQ, made assigning TCR associations to individual alleles difficult. The earlier analysis of almost 600 of the donors excluded around 17 rarely observed V segments, including chromosome 9 orphons, because counts were too low. Linkage disequilibrium might explain the correlated functional status among segregating V segments, but an unknown experimental factor could not be excluded. In a later analysis, most CMV-associated TCR beta chains were found to appear HLA-restricted, with HLA associations seemingly driven largely by CMV exposure. This cohort had only TCR beta chains sequenced, and the lack of alpha or paired-chain data limited which features could be detected. Most TCR sequences were observed very rarely across donors, whereas some public TCRs were present in many individuals. The authors suggested that the approach could potentially be extended to other disease states and immunological phenotypes. In a later genetic analysis, a missense DCLRE1C variant was associated with V-gene and J-gene trimming of TCR beta chains, and the association was replicated in an independent cohort. A further reported finding was that TCR beta sequences accurately predicted the HLA-A and HLA-B alleles for most subjects in the first cohort. In vitro tests confirmed that a few of the cytomegalovirus-associated TCR beta chains recognize cytomegalovirus antigens. Sequencing depth was assumed to be roughly uniform across donors in the presence/absence analyses, though that assumption may not hold. According to a later analysis, parvovirus B19, influenza, CMV and Epstein-Barr virus appeared linked to several top co-occurrence clusters. In a later analysis, more than 15,000 TCR beta sequences were associated with specific HLA alleles at a false discovery rate of 0.05. A later genetic analysis reported fewer N-insertions in productive TCRs among donors in an Asian-associated ancestry cluster than the roughly 700-donor mean. The study gave a list of 150 to 200 TCR beta chains associated with cytomegalovirus. The sequencing pipeline was judged likely to have produced a cluster of highly shared sequence variants as a technical artifact. In a later analysis, HLA-associated TCR beta chains were found to be more clonally expanded and to have lower generation probabilities than equally common non-associated chains. An earlier analysis of approximately 590 of the donors showed that most TCR beta V segments appeared in productive rearrangements either about 90% or about 30% of the time, which broadly matched IMGT annotations. Because some donors lacked HLA typing at each locus, the association tests relied only on the typed subset. In both the original and validation cohorts, the classifier was reported to diagnose cytomegalovirus status with high specificity and sensitivity. According to a later analysis, TCR association rates differed among HLA loci, with DRB1 alleles showing the most associated TCRs and HLA-C alleles showing the fewest. Some IMGT-functional V segments, including TRBV6-2 and TRBV6-3, could not be told apart with the 87-base-pair reads, so those segments were excluded.

Preparation of the library involved the immunoSEQ multiplex PCR assay. The multiplex PCR relied on a mix of 60 forward primers for TCR Vbeta segments and 13 reverse primers for TCR Jbeta segments. A multiplex PCR assay on genomic DNA amplified the CDR3 region of rearranged TCR beta genes. On the Illumina HiSeq System, the amplified TCR beta libraries were sequenced as 87-base-pair reads. Per the original workflow: A later analysis counted some 80 million unique TCR beta chains across the 500 to 850 repertoires, and around 12 million of these chains were shared by at least two donors. Raw reads were error-corrected and collapsed into unique sequences by a nearest-neighbor algorithm in which closely related sequences were merged to remove PCR and sequencing errors. Alignment of CDR3 sequences to IMGT reference sequences was used to assign V, D and J gene segments. For a sequence to be retained, a match of at least six nucleotides was required to both a V gene segment and a J gene segment. Rearrangements were classified as productive when the CDR3 lacked stop codons and remained in frame with V and J, and all other rearrangements were classified as non-productive. Following IMGT convention, CDR3 was defined as the stretch from the second conserved V-encoded cysteine to the conserved J-encoded phenylalanine. In an earlier analysis of 587 of the donors, sequences lacking an unambiguous match to a single V gene segment were excluded. In an earlier analysis of some 590 of the donors, a V segment was called functional when productive rearrangements were above 56.7%, and segregating when the standard deviation between donors exceeded 5%. A statistical classification framework was developed to diagnose cytomegalovirus status using the catalog of TCR beta chain sequences. In a later analysis, V and J genes were assigned by comparing TCR nucleotide sequences against IMGT/GENE-DB human TR gene sequences. Using the TCRdist pipeline, a later analysis assigned CDR3 sequences along with most-parsimonious VDJ recombination scenarios. A later analysis defined each TCR beta chain by its CDR3 amino acid sequence plus V-gene family, and excluded reads lacking a unique V-gene family. As a way to deal with suspected cross-contamination and a sequencing artifact, a later analysis dropped more than 500 nucleotide sequences that were highly shared and had low generation probability. In a later analysis, a clonal expansion index for each public chain was calculated from normalized within-repertoire ranks of inferred template counts. A later analysis computed generation probabilities with a VDJ recombination model fitted to out-of-frame rearrangements, and checked the results against IGoR. Hypergeometric tests were used in a later analysis to score TCR-TCR, TCR-HLA and TCR-CMV co-occurrence, with a repertoire-size bias correction applied to the TCR pairs. A later analysis estimated false discovery rates by permuting HLA or CMV assignments 20 times. A later analysis grouped co-occurring TCRs with DBSCAN, adding TCRdist sequence similarity when clustering within HLA-allele-positive subsets. For co-occurrence clustering, repertoires with fewer than 30,000 or more than 120,000 public chains were excluded, along with four to six repertoires with anomalous nucleotide sharing. Entries here come from immuneACCESS through TCRdb and include only in-frame sequences with V and J called. Some clones fail to appear in such tables; in the studies checked, an unresolved V gene covers under half of the shortfall, and the cause of the remainder is unknown. The DNA was the basis for D and trimming; V, J and clone size are from that table. This sample gives about 100,000 clones in total; about 70% of them show up just once. The ten largest clones capture approximately 2% of the sample.

The germline V end is reduced by 5 bases and the J end by 6 bases; junction bases left unmatched: 5. From the cysteine through the phenylalanine, the CDR3 covers 14 amino acids. The retained sequence is limited to the CDR3, 42 bases, with the frame set at the first base. The germline V gene supplies CDR1 MNHEY and CDR2 SVGAGI. The cohort comprised under 700 healthy bone marrow donors. Cohort members were all nominally healthy when sampled, although unrecorded immune exposures were likely present. The donor was CMV seronegative and belonged to the group of 380 or so seronegative cohort members. A peripheral blood sample was collected from each donor, and TCR beta sequencing was performed on peripheral blood mononuclear cells. Genomic DNA was extracted from the blood cell samples with the Qiagen DNeasy Blood Extraction Kit. In the case of this clone: It has no known antigen specificity. No per-base quality is available; no much larger clone lies one base away.

The receptor was derived from a woman aged 40 to 50 in good health and CMV-seronegative. Recombination linked TRBV6-5 to TRBJ1-2; 11 of the junction bases match TRBD1. The source material was PBMCs. The CDR3 here reads CASSRTGGTHGYTF. In nucleotides, the sequence is TGTGCCAGCAGTAGGACAGGGGGCACCCATGGCTACACCTTC.